This T cell receptor beta chain was recovered during a study of T cells in localized non-small cell lung cancer. General study results and limits: Uninvolved neighboring lung showed the greatest T cell clonality, exceeding tumor. Sequencing involved a lone tumor region, leaving heterogeneity possible. Overall survival was longer when the density of T cells in the blood was higher. Adjacent lung tissue had a median about 58 of the top 100 clones found in the tumor.

Between the trimmed V and J ends, which lost 5 bases and 0 bases, there was a span of 11 bases. The germline V gene has CDR1 GTSNPN and CDR2 SVGIG (reference sequence). There are 13 residues in the CDR3. For this clone: As yet, its antigen is unknown.

This table comes from immunoSEQ multiplex PCR, and its TCRdb copy is limited to in-frame clones, with some not included. The table includes about 6,000 clones, approximately 40% detected once. The TCR originated in a woman aged 40 to 75 with stage II squamous cell lung carcinoma. The specimen comprised lung tumor tissue, sampled before any cancer treatment. The chain carries TRBV30 and TRBJ2-7; D possibly corresponds to TRBD1 (5 bases). In nucleotides, the CDR3 is TGTGCCTGGGGACACCTTAGCTCCTACGAGCAGTACTTC. Protein sequence: CAWGHLSSYEQYF.